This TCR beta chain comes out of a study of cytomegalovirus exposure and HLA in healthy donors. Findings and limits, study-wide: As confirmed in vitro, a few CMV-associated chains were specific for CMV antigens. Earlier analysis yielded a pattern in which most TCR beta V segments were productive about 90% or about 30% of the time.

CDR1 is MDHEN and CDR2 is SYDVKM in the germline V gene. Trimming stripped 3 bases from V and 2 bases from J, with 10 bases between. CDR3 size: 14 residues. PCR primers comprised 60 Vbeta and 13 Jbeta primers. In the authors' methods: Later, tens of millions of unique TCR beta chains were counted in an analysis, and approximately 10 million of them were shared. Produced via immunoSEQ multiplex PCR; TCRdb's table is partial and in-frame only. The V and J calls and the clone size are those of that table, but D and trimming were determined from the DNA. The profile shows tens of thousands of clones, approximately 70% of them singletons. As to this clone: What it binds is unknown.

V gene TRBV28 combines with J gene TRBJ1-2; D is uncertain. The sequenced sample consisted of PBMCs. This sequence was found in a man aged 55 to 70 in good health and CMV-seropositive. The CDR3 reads CASSLFSINYGYTF. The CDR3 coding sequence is TGTGCCAGCAGTTTGTTCAGTATCAACTATGGCTACACCTTC.